The 8 T cell receptor beta chains below all came from one sample that was sequenced in a study of identical twins. MiXCR, run by TCRdb on the 5' RACE reads, gives a single entry per CDR3 protein. The sample includes roughly 240,000 distinct CDR3 sequences, approximately 7.9% of them seen just once. The data were also submitted as part of a second study, on yellow fever vaccine responses in identical twins.

Input material: CD8+ T cells sorted from blood. Every receptor here comes from a young woman in good health.

This clonotype was detected many times. J is TRBJ2-1 and V is TRBV6-5, with D unclear. CDR1 and CDR2 (germline): MNHEY, SVGAGI. Trimming cost V 1 base and J 3 bases, with 10 bases left between them. CDR3 length: 15 amino acids. CDR3 in DNA: TGTGCCAGCAGTTACTTGGCGACCGGCTACAATGAGCAGTTCTTC. Translating gives CASSYLATGYNEQFF.

J is TRBJ2-1 and V is TRBV4-1; the match to TRBD2 covers 13 bases. The V gene's germline CDR1 is MGHRA and CDR2 YSYEKL. The CDR3 is 16 residues long. V shed 4 bases and J 9 bases; nucleotides not matched to a gene: 9. The CDR3, as DNA: TGCGCCAGCAGCCGACTAGCGGGAGGAGGGAACAGTGAGCAGTTCTTC. It is translated as CASSRLAGGGNSEQFF.

With regard to this clonotype: This sequence may be a read error, since a much larger clone differs from it by one base. The chain employs TRBV7-9 and TRBJ2-7; no reliable D call. Trimming stripped 1 base from V and 4 bases from J, with 14 bases between. Germline values: CDR1 SEHNR, CDR2 FQNEAQ (reference sequence). The CDR3 is made up of 15 amino acids. The CDR3 DNA sequence: TGTGCCAGCAGCTTAGATTGGGCAGGCGTTTACGAGCAGTACGTC. Amino acid sequence: CASSLDWAGVYEQYV.

J is TRBJ2-7 and V is TRBV7-2; D unresolved. V shed 5 bases and J shed 0 bases, with 11 bases lying between them. The CDR3 contains 14 residues. Germline V gene sequence: CDR1 SGHTA, CDR2 FQGNSA. CDR3 sequence (DNA): TGTGCCAGCAGCCCGACATCTCTCTCCTACGAGCAGTACGTC. It specifies CASSPTSLSYEQYV.

Notes on this clonotype: It is likely a read error, because the conserved phenylalanine at the end of the CDR3 is missing. The rearrangement uses TRBV7-8 and TRBJ1-1, with D maybe TRBD1 (5 bases). Deletions cut 1 base from V and 1 base from J, with 10 bases between. Germline V lookup: CDR1 SGHVS, CDR2 FQNEAQ. The CDR3 has 15 residues. The CDR3 DNA is TGTGCCAGCAGCTTAGTCGCCAGGGAGAACACTGAAGCTTTCTTA. Translating it yields CASSLVARENTEAFL.

This clonotype appeared many times. The chain combines TRBV12-3 or TRBV12-4 with TRBJ2-7; 7 bases are shared with TRBD1. The V gene end was trimmed by 6 bases and the J gene end by 3 bases; junction bases not matched to a gene: 8. The CDR3 length is 14 residues. The CDR3 region has the DNA TGTGCCAGCAGGCCGACAGGGAGAGGCTACGAGCAGTACTTC. It encodes CASRPTGRGYEQYF.

This clonotype was found a few times. The chain is built from TRBV13 and TRBJ2-7; 9 bases match TRBD2. Losses at the gene ends were 5 bases for V and 5 bases for J; bases not matched to a gene: 4. The CDR3 loop spans 13 amino acids. Germline V lookup: CDR1 PRHDT, CDR2 FYEKMQ (reference sequence). The CDR3 protein is CASSLPSGNEQYF. In DNA form, the CDR3 reads TGTGCCAGCAGCCTGCCTAGCGGGAACGAGCAGTACTTC.

V and J are TRBV5-1 and TRBJ2-5, with TRBD1 matching 7 bases. CDR1 is SGHRS, CDR2 YFSETQ, per germline. V shed 4 bases, J shed 2 bases, and the junction held 11 bases outside the gene matches. The CDR3 runs 16 residues. CDR3 protein: CASSPRGGVEQETQYF. CDR3 in DNA: TGCGCCAGCAGCCCGAGAGGGGGCGTTGAACAAGAGACCCAGTACTTC.